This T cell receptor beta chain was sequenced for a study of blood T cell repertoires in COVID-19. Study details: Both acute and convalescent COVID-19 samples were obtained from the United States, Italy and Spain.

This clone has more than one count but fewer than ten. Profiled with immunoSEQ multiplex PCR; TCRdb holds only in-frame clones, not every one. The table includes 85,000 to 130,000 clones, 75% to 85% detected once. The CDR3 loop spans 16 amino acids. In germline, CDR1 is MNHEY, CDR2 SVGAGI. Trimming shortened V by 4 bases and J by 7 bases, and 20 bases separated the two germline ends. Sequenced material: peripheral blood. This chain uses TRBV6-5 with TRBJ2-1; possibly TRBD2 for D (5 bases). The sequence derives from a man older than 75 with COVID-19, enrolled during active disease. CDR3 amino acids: CASSSPLGLGNNEQFF. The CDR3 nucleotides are TGTGCCAGCAGTTCTCCCCTCGGTCTCGGGAATAATGAGCAGTTCTTC.